This entry describes one TCR beta chain. Looked up from germline, CDR1 is SQVTM and CDR2 is ANQGSEA. Trimming removed 2 bases from V and 2 bases from J, with 13 bases in between. This CDR3 has 14 residues. Through a sample-barcoded 5' primer and a J-beta primer mix, a second PCR was run for 7 to 11 cycles. Through a template-switch adaptor with 12 random nucleotides, each cDNA molecule received a tag. TCRdb reprocessed the 5' RACE reads via MiXCR and lists one record per CDR3 protein. The table lists nearly 800,000 distinct CDR3 sequences, roughly 25% of them singletons, with approximately 4% in the top ten. This sample was included in a study of blood T cells in healthy people across ages. This same sample was also taken into another study, of T cells of mothers and their children.

The specimen was blood. This receptor was identified in a boy younger than 18 in good health. The V call is TRBV29-1, the J call TRBJ2-7; possible D gene TRBD1, 6 bases. CDR3: CSVERAGQPYEQYF. CDR3 DNA: TGCAGCGTTGAACGGGCCGGACAGCCCTACGAGCAGTACTTC.